The rows below give T cell receptor beta chains drawn from one sample of a study of blood T cells in healthy people across ages. Each CDR3 protein gets one entry after TCRdb re-called the 5' RACE reads with MiXCR. The sample consists of fewer than 950,000 distinct CDR3 sequences, under 40% of them appearing once. The sequenced sample was blood. The receptors here all came from a man aged 18 to 35 in good health. CDR3s include the opening cysteine and the closing phenylalanine or tryptophan. Fields, in order: J gene, D gene, V gene, clone size, CDR3 length, CDR3 protein, CDR3 DNA. The D gene is left open where the match is weak. Clone size is given for some rows only: seen once, a few or many times, or a class if the clone is expanded.

TRBJ1-1 | . | TRBV6-2/TRBV6-3 | few | 13 | CASSYSMSVEAFF | TGTGCCAGCAGTTACTCGATGTCAGTTGAAGCTTTCTTT
TRBJ2-4 | . | TRBV5-6 | few | 13 | CASHQGAKNIQYF | TGTGCCAGTCACCAGGGCGCCAAAAACATTCAGTACTTC
TRBJ1-2 | . | TRBV6-5 | many | 13 | CASSTGGGRGYTF | TGTGCCAGCAGTACTGGCGGGGGGCGAGGCTACACCTTC
TRBJ2-7 | . | TRBV19 | . | 15 | CASSGSMSSYNEQYF | TGTGCCAGTAGTGGCTCCATGAGCTCCTACAATGAGCAGTACTTC
TRBJ2-1 | TRBD1 | TRBV4-1 | few | 17 | CASSQDPGQGVYNEQFF | TGCGCCAGCAGCCAAGACCCCGGACAGGGGGTCTACAATGAGCAGTTCTTC
TRBJ1-5 | . | TRBV18 | . | 14 | CASSPRQNNQPQHF | TGTGCCAGCTCACCGAGACAGAACAATCAGCCCCAGCATTTT
TRBJ1-2 | TRBD1 | TRBV20-1 | . | 14 | CSALIRDRVDGYTF | TGCAGTGCTCTAATCCGGGACAGGGTCGATGGCTACACCTTC
TRBJ2-1 | TRBD2 | TRBV20-1 | many | 15 | CSAAGTSGLYNEQFF | TGCAGTGCCGCCGGGACTAGCGGGCTCTACAATGAGCAGTTCTTC
TRBJ2-1 | TRBD1 | TRBV7-3 | . | 13 | CASSTSTGNEQFF | TGTGCCAGCAGCACCTCGACAGGGAATGAGCAGTTCTTC
TRBJ2-1 | . | TRBV6-5 | . | 14 | CASSVRWGSYEQFF | TGTGCCAGCAGTGTTCGGTGGGGCTCCTACGAGCAGTTCTTC
TRBJ1-2 | TRBD1 | TRBV13 | . | 13 | CASSLETGYGYTF | TGTGCCAGCAGCTTAGAGACAGGGTATGGCTACACCTTC
TRBJ1-1 | . | TRBV29-1 | . | 13 | CSVGDTANTEAFF | TGCAGCGTTGGGGATACCGCGAACACTGAAGCTTTCTTT
TRBJ2-2 | . | TRBV6-6 | once | 15 | CASSYSVGVTGELFF | TGTGCCAGCAGTTACTCCGTAGGGGTCACCGGGGAGCTGTTTTTT
TRBJ1-3 | . | TRBV4-2 | . | 15 | CASSQDGNSGNTIYF | TGTGCCAGCAGCCAAGATGGGAACTCTGGAAACACCATATATTTT
TRBJ2-5 | . | TRBV20-1 | many | 12 | CSAEGSQETQYF | TGCAGTGCTGAGGGGTCACAAGAGACCCAGTACTTC
TRBJ2-1 | . | TRBV25-1 | few | 13 | CASREQGYNEQFF | TGTGCCAGCAGGGAACAGGGATACAATGAGCAGTTCTTC
TRBJ1-2 | TRBD1 | TRBV18 | . | 15 | CASSPTDREGYGYTF | TGTGCCAGCTCACCCACGGACAGGGAGGGCTATGGCTACACCTTC
TRBJ2-6 | . | TRBV4-1 | . | 19 | CASSQERGDARSGANVLTF | TGCGCCAGCAGCCAAGAAAGGGGAGACGCCAGGTCTGGGGCCAACGTCCTGACTTTC
TRBJ2-7 | . | TRBV16 | few | 14 | CASSQGGNADEQYF | TGTGCCAGCAGCCAAGGCGGGAACGCTGACGAGCAGTACTTC
TRBJ1-6 | TRBD1 | TRBV5-1 | . | 15 | CASSTGTGGYSPLHF | TGCGCCAGCAGCACCGGGACAGGGGGGTATTCACCCCTCCACTTT
TRBJ2-1 | . | TRBV25-1 | once | 11 | CASSDGFEQFF | TGTGCCAGCAGTGACGGTTTTGAGCAGTTCTTC
TRBJ2-7 | TRBD1 | TRBV27 | . | 16 | CAGSLSHKTGAYEQYF | TGTGCCGGCAGTTTATCCCATAAAACAGGGGCCTACGAGCAGTACTTC
TRBJ2-2 | TRBD1 | TRBV18 | . | 17 | CASSPSGQGANTGELFF | TGTGCCAGCTCACCCTCAGGACAGGGGGCGAACACCGGGGAGCTGTTTTTT
TRBJ1-1 | . | TRBV30 | few | 13 | CAWSVGMNTEAFF | TGTGCCTGGAGTGTGGGAATGAACACTGAAGCTTTCTTT
TRBJ1-1 | . | TRBV6-5 | few | 15 | CASSYWRDQEGEAFF | TGTGCCAGCAGTTACTGGAGAGACCAGGAAGGTGAAGCTTTCTTT
TRBJ2-3 | . | TRBV27 | few | 15 | CASSFRTEGTDTQYF | TGTGCCAGCAGTTTCCGTACCGAGGGGACAGATACGCAGTATTTT
TRBJ2-1 | . | TRBV7-2 | few | 13 | CASSDSGGNEQFF | TGTGCCAGCAGCGACTCAGGGGGGAATGAGCAGTTCTTC
TRBJ2-7 | . | TRBV13 | many | 13 | CASSSTVVEEQYF | TGTGCCAGCAGCTCGACGGTGGTAGAAGAGCAGTACTTC
TRBJ2-7 | . | TRBV4-2 | . | 16 | CASSQDVADSEYEQYF | TGTGCCAGCAGCCAAGATGTGGCTGACAGTGAGTACGAGCAGTACTTC
TRBJ2-1 | TRBD2 | TRBV4-2 | many | 19 | CASSLRLAGAPSSYNEQFF | TGTGCCAGCAGCCTTCGACTAGCGGGGGCCCCAAGCTCCTACAATGAGCAGTTCTTC
TRBJ1-2 | . | TRBV20-1 | . | 13 | CSAREGPVYGYTF | TGCAGTGCTAGGGAGGGACCAGTCTATGGCTACACCTTC
TRBJ2-7 | . | TRBV20-1 | many | 14 | CSAIYLQGLDEQYF | TGCAGTGCCATCTACCTTCAGGGGCTAGACGAGCAGTACTTC
TRBJ1-2 | . | TRBV5-5 | . | 12 | CASSLLSVGYTF | TGTGCCAGCAGCTTACTCTCAGTGGGCTACACCTTC
TRBJ2-1 | . | TRBV6-2/TRBV6-3 | . | 15 | CASGVARGLYNEQFF | TGTGCCAGCGGCGTGGCGCGGGGCTTATACAATGAGCAGTTCTTC
TRBJ2-7 | . | TRBV29-1 | many | 11 | CSARTGLEQYF | TGCAGCGCCCGCACAGGGCTCGAGCAGTACTTC
TRBJ1-4 | . | TRBV6-5 | . | 12 | CASKGPGEKLFF | TGTGCCAGCAAGGGACCTGGGGAAAAACTGTTTTTT
TRBJ1-2 | . | TRBV27 | . | 13 | CASSVSSRYGYTF | TGTGCCAGCAGTGTATCGAGCCGCTATGGCTACACCTTC
TRBJ2-1 | . | TRBV12-3/TRBV12-4 | . | 18 | CASSLEANRAGARNGQFF | TGTGCCAGCAGTTTAGAAGCCAACCGGGCGGGGGCTCGGAATGGGCAGTTCTTC
TRBJ2-3 | . | TRBV20-1 | . | 14 | CSARKGYGTDTQYF | TGCAGTGCTAGAAAGGGGTATGGCACAGATACGCAGTATTTT
TRBJ1-6 | . | TRBV2 | . | 15 | CASRRSGKRESPLHF | TGTGCCAGCAGGCGTAGTGGAAAGCGGGAGTCACCCCTCCACTTT
TRBJ1-4 | TRBD1 | TRBV7-2 | . | 14 | CASSLARGLGKLFF | TGTGCCAGCAGCTTAGCGAGGGGGCTCGGAAAACTGTTTTTT
TRBJ1-2 | . | TRBV7-8 | many | 17 | CASSLVHSGDVNYGYTF | TGTGCCAGCAGCTTAGTGCATTCGGGGGATGTTAACTATGGCTACACCTTC
TRBJ1-2 | TRBD1 | TRBV29-1 | many | 13 | CSVDTGTGYGYTF | TGCAGCGTTGACACCGGGACAGGCTATGGCTACACCTTC
TRBJ1-1 | . | TRBV19 | . | 12 | CASSARQWWAFF | TGTGCCAGTAGTGCACGACAGTGGTGGGCTTTCTTT
TRBJ1-1 | . | TRBV7-2 | . | 13 | CASSLGFNTEAFF | TGTGCCAGCAGCTTAGGTTTTAACACTGAAGCTTTCTTT
TRBJ1-2 | . | TRBV6-5 | . | 14 | CASRRTLLSYGYTF | TGTGCCAGCAGGCGGACCCTACTTTCATATGGCTACACCTTC
TRBJ2-1 | TRBD2 | TRBV4-3 | few | 17 | CASSQEWKAGANNEQFF | TGCGCCAGCAGCCAAGAGTGGAAAGCGGGGGCCAACAATGAGCAGTTCTTC
TRBJ1-2 | . | TRBV12-3/TRBV12-4 | few | 14 | CASSLGRGGYGYTF | TGTGCCAGCAGTTTAGGGAGGGGCGGCTATGGCTACACCTTC
TRBJ1-2 | . | TRBV14 | . | 13 | CASSHVQNYGYTF | TGTGCCAGCAGCCACGTACAAAACTATGGCTACACCTTC